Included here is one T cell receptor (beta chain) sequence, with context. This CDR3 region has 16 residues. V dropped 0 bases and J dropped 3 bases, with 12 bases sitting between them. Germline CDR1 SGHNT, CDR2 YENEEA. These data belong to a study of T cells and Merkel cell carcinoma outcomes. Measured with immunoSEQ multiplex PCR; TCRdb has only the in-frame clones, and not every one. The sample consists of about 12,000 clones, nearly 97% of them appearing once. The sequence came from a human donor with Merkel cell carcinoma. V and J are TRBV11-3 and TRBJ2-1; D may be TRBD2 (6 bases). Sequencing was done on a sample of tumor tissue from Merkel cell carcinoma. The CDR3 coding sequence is TGTGCCAGCAGCTTAGAACGGACTACCAGCTACAATGAGCAGTTCTTC. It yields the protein CASSLERTTSYNEQFF.